This TCR beta chain was identified in a study of breast tumors, draining lymph nodes, adjacent tissues. This clonotype turned up a few times. Samples came from axillary lymph nodes draining the breast cancer. TCRdb recomputed calls from the multiplex PCR reads with MiXCR, one row per CDR3 protein. Here the sample spans 190,000 or so distinct CDR3 sequences, 30% to 40% being singletons. V was clipped by 4 bases and J by 3 bases; unmatched bases: 6. The CDR3 has 15 residues. Germline V gives CDR1 SGDLS, CDR2 YYNGEE. The TCR sequence derives from a female donor with breast cancer. Some clones in this sample may be carry-over from other donors' samples. The V and J genes are TRBV9 and TRBJ1-1; 10 bases map to TRBD1. The source material was axillary lymph node tissue. CDR3 in amino acids: CASSPRTGGHTEAFF. CDR3 nucleotide sequence: TGTGCCAGCAGCCCGCGGACAGGGGGTCACACTGAAGCTTTCTTT.